This T cell receptor (beta chain) originates from a study of blood T cell repertoires in COVID-19. In the study overall: Some COVID-19 samples were acute and others convalescent; all came from the United States, Italy and Spain.

This clone was detected once. No DNA is shown, since the ends of the CDR3 on it are uncertain; the CDR3 is the one TCRdb lists. Germline V lookup: CDR1 MNHEY, CDR2 SVGAGI. The CDR3 length is 15 residues, termini included. Sequenced by immunoSEQ multiplex PCR; TCRdb stores in-frame clones only, minus some. This table has some 130,000 clones, more than 60% appearing once. The sequencing sample was made of peripheral blood. This clonotype originated in a woman in her sixties or seventies with acute or convalescent COVID-19. The rearrangement links TRBV6-5 to TRBJ2-7; the table assigns TRBD2, which was not confirmed against the DNA. CDR3 sequence: CASSSSRILNYEQYF.